A selection of T cell receptor beta chains follows, all from one sample in a study of shared clonotypes between healthy human individuals. The assay was immunoSEQ multiplex PCR, and TCRdb's table has in-frame clones only and misses some. Of about a million clones listed, 60% to 80% are singletons. Material: memory CD4+ T cells from PBMCs. These receptor sequences come from a man between 18 and 35 years old in good health. Some clones in this sample may be carry-over from other donors' samples. Each CDR3 is given with its conserved first and last residue. The D gene is left open where the match is weak. Only some rows state a clone size, as once, few, many or a class for expanded clones.

clone size | J gene | D gene | V gene | CDR3 DNA | CDR3 protein
. | TRBJ2-7 | . | TRBV25-1 | TGTGCCAGCGTCGGGACAACGACCTACGAGCAGTACTTC | CASVGTTTYEQYF
. | TRBJ1-1 | TRBD1 | TRBV11-2 | TGTGCCAGCAGCACCCGACAGGGGACCTGGGGCACTGAAGCTTTCTTT | CASSTRQGTWGTEAFF
. | TRBJ2-7 | TRBD2 | TRBV28 | TGTGCCAGCACCTTAGCGGGAGCTTCCTACGAGCAGTACTTC | CASTLAGASYEQYF
. | TRBJ2-7 | TRBD2 | TRBV6-5 | TGTGCCAGCAGCCGACGGGGCGGGGGAGGCTACGAGCAGTACTTC | CASSRRGGGGYEQYF
. | TRBJ1-4 | TRBD1 | TRBV4-1 | TGCGCCAGCAGCCAAGGACAGGGGGCTGCAGTAGAAAAACTGTTTTTT | CASSQGQGAAVEKLFF
once | TRBJ2-7 | . | TRBV28 | TGTGCCAGCACCGGGACGGGGAGCTCCTACGAGCAGTACTTC | CASTGTGSSYEQYF
. | TRBJ1-2 | TRBD1 | TRBV18 | TGTGCCAGCTCACCGGGACAGGGGGCCGGGAGCTACACCTTC | CASSPGQGAGSYTF
. | TRBJ1-2 | TRBD1 | TRBV14 | TGTGCCAGCAGCCTTAGGGGGCAGGGTGGCTACACCTTC | CASSLRGQGGYTF
. | TRBJ2-2 | . | TRBV6-1 | TGTGCCAGCAGTGAAGTGGTGGCGAAGGGGCCCGGGGAGCTGTTTTTT | CASSEVVAKGPGELFF
many | TRBJ1-6 | . | TRBV5-1 | TGCGCCAGCAGCTTGGAAGGGGTCTCACCCCTCCACTTT | CASSLEGVSPLHF
. | TRBJ1-1 | . | TRBV2 | TGTGCCAGCAGTGAATCTCTGGCAGGGAAGGCTGAAGCTTTCTTT | CASSESLAGKAEAFF
. | TRBJ2-1 | . | TRBV25-1 | TGTGCCAGCAGCGAGGGGGGCAGGGGAGCCGTCAATGAGCAGTTCTTC | CASSEGGRGAVNEQFF
. | TRBJ2-7 | TRBD2 | TRBV5-4 | TGTGCCAGCAGACCCGGGATAGCGGGAGCGGTACGGGGGGAGCAGTACTTC | CASRPGIAGAVRGEQYF
. | TRBJ2-7 | TRBD2 | TRBV27 | TGTGCCAGCAGTTTATGGGGAGGGGAGCAGTACTTC | CASSLWGGEQYF
. | TRBJ2-3 | . | TRBV5-1 | TGCGCCAGCAGCTTGGGACAGCAGCAGGATACGCAGTATTTT | CASSLGQQQDTQYF
. | TRBJ2-7 | . | TRBV28 | TGTGCCACAGCGGCCGAGTGGTTGGACTACGAGCAGTACTTC | CATAAEWLDYEQYF
. | TRBJ1-3 | . | TRBV28 | TGTGCCAGCAGACCAGGACAGCTCTCTGGAAACACCATATATTTT | CASRPGQLSGNTIYF
once | TRBJ1-1 | . | TRBV11-1 | TGTGCCAGCAGCGCTGACGGGAGTAACACTGAAGCTTTCTTT | CASSADGSNTEAFF
. | TRBJ2-5 | TRBD2 | TRBV28 | TGTGCCAGCAGGCCGGGAGGGGCCGAGACCCAGTACTTC | CASRPGGAETQYF
. | TRBJ1-5 | . | TRBV6-6 | TGTGCCAGCAGTTACAAAGAAAATCAGCCCCAGCATTTT | CASSYKENQPQHF